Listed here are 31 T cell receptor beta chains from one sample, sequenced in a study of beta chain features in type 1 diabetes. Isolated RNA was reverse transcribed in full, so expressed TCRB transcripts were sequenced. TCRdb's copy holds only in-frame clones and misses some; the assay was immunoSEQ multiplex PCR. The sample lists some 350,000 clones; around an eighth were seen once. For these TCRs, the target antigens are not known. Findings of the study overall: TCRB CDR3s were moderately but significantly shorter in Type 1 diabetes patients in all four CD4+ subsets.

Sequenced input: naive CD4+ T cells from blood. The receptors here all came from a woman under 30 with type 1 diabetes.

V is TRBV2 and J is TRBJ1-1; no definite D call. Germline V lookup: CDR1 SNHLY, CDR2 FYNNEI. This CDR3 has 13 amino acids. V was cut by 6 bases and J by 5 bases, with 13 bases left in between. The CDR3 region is CASSVVPGTEAFF. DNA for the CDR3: TGTGCCAGCAGCGTTGTGCCGGGGACTGAAGCTTTCTTT.

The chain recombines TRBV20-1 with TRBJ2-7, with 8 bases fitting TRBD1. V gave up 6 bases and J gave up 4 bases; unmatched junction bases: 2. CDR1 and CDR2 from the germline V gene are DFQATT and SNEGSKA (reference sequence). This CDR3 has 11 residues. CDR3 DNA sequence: TGCAGTGCGAGACAGGGGTACGAGCAGTACGTC. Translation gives CSARQGYEQYV.

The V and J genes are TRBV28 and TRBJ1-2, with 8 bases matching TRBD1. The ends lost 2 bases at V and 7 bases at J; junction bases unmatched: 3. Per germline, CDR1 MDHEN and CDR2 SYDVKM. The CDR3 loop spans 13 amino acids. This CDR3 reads CASSLQGALGYTF. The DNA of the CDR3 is TGTGCCAGCAGTTTACAGGGGGCGCTTGGCTACACCTTC.

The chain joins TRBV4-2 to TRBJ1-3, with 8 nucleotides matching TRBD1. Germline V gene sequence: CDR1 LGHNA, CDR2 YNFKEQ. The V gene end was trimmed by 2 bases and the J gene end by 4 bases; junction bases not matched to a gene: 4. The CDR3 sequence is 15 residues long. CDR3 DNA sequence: TGTGCCAGCAGCCAATCGGACAGGGACGGAAACACCATATATTTT. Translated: CASSQSDRDGNTIYF.

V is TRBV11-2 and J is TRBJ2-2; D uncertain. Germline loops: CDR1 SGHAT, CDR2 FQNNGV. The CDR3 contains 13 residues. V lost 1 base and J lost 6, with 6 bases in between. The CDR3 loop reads CASSLVRAGELFF. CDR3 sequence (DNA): TGTGCCAGCAGCTTAGTAAGAGCCGGGGAGCTGTTTTTT. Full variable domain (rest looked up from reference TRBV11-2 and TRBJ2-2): EAGVAQSPRYKIIEKRQSVAFWCNPISGHATLYWYQQILGQGPKLLIQFQNNGVVDDSQLPKDRFSAERLKGVDSTLKIQPAKLEDSAVYLCASSLVRAGELFFGEGSRLTVL.

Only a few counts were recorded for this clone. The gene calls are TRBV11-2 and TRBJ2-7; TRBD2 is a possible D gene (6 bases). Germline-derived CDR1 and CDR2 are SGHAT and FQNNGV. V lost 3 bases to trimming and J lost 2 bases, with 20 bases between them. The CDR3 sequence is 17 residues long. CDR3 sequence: CASSFSASAGLPYEQYV. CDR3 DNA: TGTGCCAGCAGCTTTTCTGCCTCGGCGGGGCTACCCTACGAGCAGTACGTC.

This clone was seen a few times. The CDR3 spells CANNPRDRGSEQYF. DNA for the CDR3: TGTGCCAACAATCCCCGGGACAGGGGGAGCGAGCAGTACTTC. This sequence joins TRBV28 and TRBJ2-7; the match to TRBD1 covers 11 bases. The V gene's germline CDR1 is MDHEN and CDR2 SYDVKM. The CDR3 contains 14 residues. The V segment lost 10 bases and the J segment 6 bases; nucleotides outside the gene matches: 11.

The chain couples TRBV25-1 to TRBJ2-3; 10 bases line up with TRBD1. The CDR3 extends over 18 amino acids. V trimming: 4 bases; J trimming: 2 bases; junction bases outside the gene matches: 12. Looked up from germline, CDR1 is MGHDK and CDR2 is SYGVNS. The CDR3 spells CASSAPRGDRGFTDTQYF. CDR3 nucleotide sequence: TGTGCCAGCAGTGCCCCCAGGGGGGACAGGGGATTCACAGATACGCAGTATTTT.

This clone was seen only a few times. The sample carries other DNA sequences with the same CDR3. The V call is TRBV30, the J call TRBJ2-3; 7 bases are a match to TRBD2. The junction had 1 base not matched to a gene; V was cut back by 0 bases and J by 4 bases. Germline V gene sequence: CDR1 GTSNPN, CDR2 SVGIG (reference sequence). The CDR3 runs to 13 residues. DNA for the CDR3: TGTGCCTGGAGTGTACGGGGGGCAGATACGCAGTATTTT. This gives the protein CAWSVRGADTQYF.

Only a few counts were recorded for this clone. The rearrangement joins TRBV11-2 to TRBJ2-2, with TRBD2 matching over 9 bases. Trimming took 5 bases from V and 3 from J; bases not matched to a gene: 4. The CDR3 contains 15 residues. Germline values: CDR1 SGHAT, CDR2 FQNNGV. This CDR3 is CASSTGTSYTGELFF. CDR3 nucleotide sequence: TGTGCCAGCAGCACCGGGACTAGCTACACCGGGGAGCTGTTTTTT. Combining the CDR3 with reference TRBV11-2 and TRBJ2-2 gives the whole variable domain EAGVAQSPRYKIIEKRQSVAFWCNPISGHATLYWYQQILGQGPKLLIQFQNNGVVDDSQLPKDRFSAERLKGVDSTLKIQPAKLEDSAVYLCASSTGTSYTGELFFGEGSRLTVL.

CDR3: CASSLPPHSVVGYTF. CDR3 sequence (DNA): TGTGCCAGCAGCCTACCGCCCCACAGTGTTGTAGGCTACACCTTC. The V gene is TRBV28, the J gene TRBJ1-2; no clear D. There are 15 residues in the CDR3. V gave up 6 bases and J gave up 8 bases, with 22 bases separating them. Germline V CDR1 and CDR2: MDHEN, SYDVKM.

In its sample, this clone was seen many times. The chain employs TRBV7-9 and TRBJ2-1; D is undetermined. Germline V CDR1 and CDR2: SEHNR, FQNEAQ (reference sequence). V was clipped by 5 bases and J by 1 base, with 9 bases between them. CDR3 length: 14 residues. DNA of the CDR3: TGTGCCAGCAGCCTAGGAGCGTCCTACAATGAGCAGTTCTTC. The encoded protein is CASSLGASYNEQFF.

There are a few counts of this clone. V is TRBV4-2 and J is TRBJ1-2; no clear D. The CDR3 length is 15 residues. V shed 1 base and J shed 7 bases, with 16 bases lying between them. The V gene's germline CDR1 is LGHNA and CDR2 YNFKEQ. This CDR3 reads CASSQGLPKQSGYTF. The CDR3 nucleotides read TGTGCCAGCAGCCAAGGACTCCCCAAGCAATCTGGCTACACCTTC.

CDR3 in amino acids: CASSPHWVAGRTDTQYF. Here the CDR3 DNA reads TGTGCCAGCAGCCCCCACTGGGTTGCGGGAAGGACAGATACGCAGTATTTT. This chain joins TRBV11-2 and TRBJ2-3; D might be TRBD2 (6 bases). The CDR3 loop spans 17 amino acids. The germline CDR1 and CDR2 sequences are SGHAT and FQNNGV. Trimming pared 5 bases from V and 3 bases from J, leaving 21 bases between.

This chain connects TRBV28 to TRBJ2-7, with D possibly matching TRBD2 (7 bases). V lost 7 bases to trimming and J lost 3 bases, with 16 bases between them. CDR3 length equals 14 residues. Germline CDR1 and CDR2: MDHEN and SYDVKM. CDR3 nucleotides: TGTGCCAGCACCCAAGGGGGACTAATCTACGAGCAGTACGTC. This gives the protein CASTQGGLIYEQYV.

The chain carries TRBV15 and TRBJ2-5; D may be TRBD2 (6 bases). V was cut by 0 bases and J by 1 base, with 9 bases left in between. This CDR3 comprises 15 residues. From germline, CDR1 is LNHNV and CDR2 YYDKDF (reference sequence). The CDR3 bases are TGTGCCACCAGCAGAGATCGGGGGATCCAAGAGACCCAGTACTTC. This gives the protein CATSRDRGIQETQYF.

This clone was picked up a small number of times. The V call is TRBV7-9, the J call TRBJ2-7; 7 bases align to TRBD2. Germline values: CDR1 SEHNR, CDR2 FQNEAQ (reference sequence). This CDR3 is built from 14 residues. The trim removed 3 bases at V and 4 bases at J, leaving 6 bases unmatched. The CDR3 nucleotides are TGTGCCAGCAGCTTGGGCGGGGGAGGGTACGAGCAGTACTTC. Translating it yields CASSLGGGGYEQYF.

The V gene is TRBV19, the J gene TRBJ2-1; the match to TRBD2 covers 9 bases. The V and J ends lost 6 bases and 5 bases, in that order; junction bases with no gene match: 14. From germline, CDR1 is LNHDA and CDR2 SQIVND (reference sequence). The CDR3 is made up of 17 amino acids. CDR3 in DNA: TGTGCCAGTAGGAAGAGACTAGCGGTCACCCTGAACAATGAGCAGTTCTTC. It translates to CASRKRLAVTLNNEQFF. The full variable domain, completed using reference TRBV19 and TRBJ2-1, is DGGITQSPKYLFRKEGQNVTLSCEQNLNHDAMYWYRQDPGQGLRLIYYSQIVNDFQKGDIAEGYSVSREKKESFPLTVTSAQKNPTAFYLCASRKRLAVTLNNEQFFGPGTRLTVL.

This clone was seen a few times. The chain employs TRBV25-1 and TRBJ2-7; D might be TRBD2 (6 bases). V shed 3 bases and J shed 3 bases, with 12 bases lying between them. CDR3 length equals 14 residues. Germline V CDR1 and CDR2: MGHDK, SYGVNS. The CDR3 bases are TGTGCCAGCAGTGACCCCGGGAGACGCTACGAGCAGTACTTC. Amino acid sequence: CASSDPGRRYEQYF.

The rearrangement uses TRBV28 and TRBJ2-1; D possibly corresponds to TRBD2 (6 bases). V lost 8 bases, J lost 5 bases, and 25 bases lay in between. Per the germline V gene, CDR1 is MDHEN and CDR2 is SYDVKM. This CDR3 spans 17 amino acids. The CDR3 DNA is TGTGCCAGCGGCTCGGAGGGAGCATGGGACGGTCACAATGAGCAGTTCTTC. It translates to CASGSEGAWDGHNEQFF.

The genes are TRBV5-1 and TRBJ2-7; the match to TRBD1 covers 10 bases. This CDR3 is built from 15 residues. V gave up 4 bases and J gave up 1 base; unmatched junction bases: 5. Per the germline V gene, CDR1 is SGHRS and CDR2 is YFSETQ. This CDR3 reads CASSPGQGKSYEQYV. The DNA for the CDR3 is TGCGCCAGCAGCCCGGGACAGGGGAAATCCTACGAGCAGTACGTC.

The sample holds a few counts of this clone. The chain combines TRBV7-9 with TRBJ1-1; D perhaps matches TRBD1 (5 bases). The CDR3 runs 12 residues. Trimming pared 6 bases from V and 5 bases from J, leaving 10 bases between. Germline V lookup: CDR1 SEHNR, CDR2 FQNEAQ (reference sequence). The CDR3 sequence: CASRTTATEAFF. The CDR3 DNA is TGTGCCAGCAGGACGACAGCTACTGAAGCTTTCTTT.

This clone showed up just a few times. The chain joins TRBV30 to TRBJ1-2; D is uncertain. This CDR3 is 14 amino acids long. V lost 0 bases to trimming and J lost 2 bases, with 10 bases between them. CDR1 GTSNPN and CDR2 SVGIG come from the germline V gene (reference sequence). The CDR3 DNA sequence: TGTGCCTGGAGTGTACATGGCGGAAACTATGGCTACACCTTC. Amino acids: CAWSVHGGNYGYTF. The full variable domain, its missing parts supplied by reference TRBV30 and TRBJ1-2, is SQTIHQWPATLVQPVGSPLSLECTVEGTSNPNLYWYRQAAGRGLQLLFYSVGIGQISSEVPQNLSASRPQDRQFILSSKKLLLSDSGFYLCAWSVHGGNYGYTFGSGTRLTVV.

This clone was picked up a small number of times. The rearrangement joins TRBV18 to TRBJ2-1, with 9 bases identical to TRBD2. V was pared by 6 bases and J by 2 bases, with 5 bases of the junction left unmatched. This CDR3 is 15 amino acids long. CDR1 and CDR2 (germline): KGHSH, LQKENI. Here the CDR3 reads CASSQAGGTYNEQFF. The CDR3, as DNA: TGTGCCAGCTCCCAAGCGGGAGGCACCTACAATGAGCAGTTCTTC.

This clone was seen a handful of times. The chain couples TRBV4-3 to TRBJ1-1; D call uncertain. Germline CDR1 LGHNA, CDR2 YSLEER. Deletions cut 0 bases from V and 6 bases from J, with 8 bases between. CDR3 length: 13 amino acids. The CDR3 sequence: CASSQDGRAEAFF. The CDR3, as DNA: TGCGCCAGCAGCCAAGACGGGAGGGCTGAAGCTTTCTTT.

The CDR3 protein is CAISGGTGQNNEQFF. CDR3 sequence (DNA): TGTGCCATCAGTGGGGGAACGGGACAAAACAATGAGCAGTTCTTC. This chain connects TRBV10-3 to TRBJ2-1; a weak D match, TRBD1 (6 bases). The CDR3 has 15 residues. Germline CDR1 reads ENHRY; CDR2 reads SYGVKD. The V end lost 4 bases, the J end lost 5 bases, and 15 bases lay between the germline ends.

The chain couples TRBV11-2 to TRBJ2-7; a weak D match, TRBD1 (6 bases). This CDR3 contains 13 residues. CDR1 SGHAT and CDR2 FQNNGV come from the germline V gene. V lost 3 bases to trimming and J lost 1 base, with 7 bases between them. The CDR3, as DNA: TGTGCCAGCAGCTTCCAGGGGTCCTACGAGCAGTACGTC. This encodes CASSFQGSYEQYV.

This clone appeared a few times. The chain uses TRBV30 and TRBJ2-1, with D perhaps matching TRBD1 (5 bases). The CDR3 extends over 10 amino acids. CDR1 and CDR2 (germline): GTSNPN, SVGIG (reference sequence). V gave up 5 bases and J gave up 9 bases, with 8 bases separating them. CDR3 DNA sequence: TGTGCCTGGGGTAGGGGTGAGCAGTTCTTC. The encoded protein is CAWGRGEQFF. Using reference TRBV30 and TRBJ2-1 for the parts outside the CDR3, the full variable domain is SQTIHQWPATLVQPVGSPLSLECTVEGTSNPNLYWYRQAAGRGLQLLFYSVGIGQISSEVPQNLSASRPQDRQFILSSKKLLLSDSGFYLCAWGRGEQFFGPGTRLTVL.

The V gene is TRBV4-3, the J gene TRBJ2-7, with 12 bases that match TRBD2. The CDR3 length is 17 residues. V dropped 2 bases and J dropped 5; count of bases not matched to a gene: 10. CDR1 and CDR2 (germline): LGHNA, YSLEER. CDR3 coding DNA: TGCGCCAGCAGCCAAATACTAGCGGGAGGTCTCGGGGACGAGCAGTACGTC. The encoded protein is CASSQILAGGLGDEQYV.

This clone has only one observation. CDR3 nucleotide sequence: TGTGCCAGCAGCTTATTAGGACTAGCGGGGACCGAGCAGTACTTC. Its translation: CASSLLGLAGTEQYF. J is TRBJ2-7 and V is TRBV11-3; 12 bases align to TRBD2. V was pared by 2 bases and J by 6 bases, with 5 bases of the junction left unmatched. CDR1 is SGHNT, CDR2 YENEEA, per germline. This CDR3 comprises 15 residues. The full variable domain, in which reference TRBV11-3 and TRBJ2-7 provide the parts outside the CDR3, is EAGVVQSPRYKIIEKKQPVAFWCNPISGHNTLYWYLQNLGQGPELLIRYENEEAVDDSQLPKDRFSAERLKGVDSTLKIQPAELGDSAVYLCASSLLGLAGTEQYFGPGTRLTVT.

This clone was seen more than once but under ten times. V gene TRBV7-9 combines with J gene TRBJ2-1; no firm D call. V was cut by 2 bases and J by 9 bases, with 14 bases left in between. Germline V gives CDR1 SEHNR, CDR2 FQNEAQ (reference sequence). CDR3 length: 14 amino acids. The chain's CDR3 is CASSLFDSAGEQFF. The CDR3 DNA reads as TGTGCCAGCAGCTTATTCGACTCTGCCGGTGAGCAGTTCTTC. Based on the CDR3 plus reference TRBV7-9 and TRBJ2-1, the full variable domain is DTGVSQNPRHKITKRGQNVTFRCDPISEHNRLYWYRQTLGQGPEFLTYFQNEAQLEKSRLLSDRFSAERPKGSFSTLEIQRTEQGDSAMYLCASSLFDSAGEQFFGPGTRLTVL.